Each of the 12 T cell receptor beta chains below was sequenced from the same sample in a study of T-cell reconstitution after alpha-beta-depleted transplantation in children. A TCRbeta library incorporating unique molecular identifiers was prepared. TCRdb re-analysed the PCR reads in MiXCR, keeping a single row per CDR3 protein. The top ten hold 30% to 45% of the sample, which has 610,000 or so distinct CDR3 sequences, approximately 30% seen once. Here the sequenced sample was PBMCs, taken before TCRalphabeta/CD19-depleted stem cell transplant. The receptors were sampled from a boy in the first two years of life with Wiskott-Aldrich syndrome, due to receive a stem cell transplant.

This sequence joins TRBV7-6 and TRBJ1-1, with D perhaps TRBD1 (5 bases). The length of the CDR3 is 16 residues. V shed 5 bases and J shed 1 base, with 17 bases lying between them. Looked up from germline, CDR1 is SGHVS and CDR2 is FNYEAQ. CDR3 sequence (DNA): TGTGCCAGCAGCCAAAGGCACCGGGGCGCGAACACTGAAGCTTTCTTT. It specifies CASSQRHRGANTEAFF.

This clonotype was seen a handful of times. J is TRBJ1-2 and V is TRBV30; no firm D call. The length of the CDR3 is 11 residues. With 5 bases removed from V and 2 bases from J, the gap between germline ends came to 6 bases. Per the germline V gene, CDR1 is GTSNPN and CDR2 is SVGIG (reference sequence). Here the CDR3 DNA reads TGTGCCTGGGGACGGAACTATGGCTACACCTTC. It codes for CAWGRNYGYTF.

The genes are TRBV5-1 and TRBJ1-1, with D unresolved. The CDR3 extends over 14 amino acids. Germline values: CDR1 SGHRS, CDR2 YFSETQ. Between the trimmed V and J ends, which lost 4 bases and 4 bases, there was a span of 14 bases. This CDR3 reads CASSEAVHFTEAFF. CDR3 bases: TGCGCCAGCAGCGAGGCCGTGCACTTCACTGAAGCTTTCTTT.

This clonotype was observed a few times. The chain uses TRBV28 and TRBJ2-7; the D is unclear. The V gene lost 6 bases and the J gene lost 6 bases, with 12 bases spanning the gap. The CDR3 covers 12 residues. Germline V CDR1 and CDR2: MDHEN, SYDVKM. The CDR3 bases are TGTGCCAGCAGGCAGGTGGGGTTCGAGCAGTACTTC. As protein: CASRQVGFEQYF.

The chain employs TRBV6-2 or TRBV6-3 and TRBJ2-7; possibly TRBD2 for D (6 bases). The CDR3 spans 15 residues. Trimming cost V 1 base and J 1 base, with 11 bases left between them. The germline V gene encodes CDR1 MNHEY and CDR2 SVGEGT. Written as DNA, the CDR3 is TGTGCCAGCAGTTACTTCGGAGGGCGATCCTACGAGCAGTACTTC. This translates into CASSYFGGRSYEQYF.

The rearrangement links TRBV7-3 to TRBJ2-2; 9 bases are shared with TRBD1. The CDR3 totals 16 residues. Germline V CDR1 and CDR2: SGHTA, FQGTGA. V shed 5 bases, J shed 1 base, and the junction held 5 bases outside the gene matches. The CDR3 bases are TGTGCCAGCAGCCGACGGGGACAGGGGAACACCGGGGAGCTGTTTTTT. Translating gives CASSRRGQGNTGELFF.

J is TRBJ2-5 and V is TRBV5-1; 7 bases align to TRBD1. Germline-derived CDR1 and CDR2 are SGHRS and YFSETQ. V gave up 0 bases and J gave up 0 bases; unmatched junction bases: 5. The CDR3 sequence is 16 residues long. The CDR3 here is CASSLGLGTDQETQYF. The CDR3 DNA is TGCGCCAGCAGCTTGGGTCTAGGGACAGACCAAGAGACCCAGTACTTC.

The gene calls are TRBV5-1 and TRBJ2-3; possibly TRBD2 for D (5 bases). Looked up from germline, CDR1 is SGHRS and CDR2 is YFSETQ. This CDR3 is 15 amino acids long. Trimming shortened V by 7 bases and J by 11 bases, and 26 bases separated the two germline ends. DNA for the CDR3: TGCGCCAGCCGTTCCGCCACCCTTGGCGGAGGTCAGCAGTATTTT. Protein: CASRSATLGGGQQYF.

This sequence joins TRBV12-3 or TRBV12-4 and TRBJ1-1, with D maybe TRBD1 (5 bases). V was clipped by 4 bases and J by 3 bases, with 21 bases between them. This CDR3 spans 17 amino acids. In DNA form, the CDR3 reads TGTGCCAGCAGTTCTTGGGGAGGGGATCCGTTTGACACTGAAGCTTTCTTT. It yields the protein CASSSWGGDPFDTEAFF.

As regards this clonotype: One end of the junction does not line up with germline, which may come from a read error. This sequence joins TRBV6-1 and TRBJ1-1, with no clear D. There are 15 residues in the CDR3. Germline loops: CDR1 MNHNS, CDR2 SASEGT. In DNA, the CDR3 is TGTGCCAGCAGGTCTCAAGGAGTGGGCGGCACTGAATCTTTCTTT. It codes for CASRSQGVGGTESFF.

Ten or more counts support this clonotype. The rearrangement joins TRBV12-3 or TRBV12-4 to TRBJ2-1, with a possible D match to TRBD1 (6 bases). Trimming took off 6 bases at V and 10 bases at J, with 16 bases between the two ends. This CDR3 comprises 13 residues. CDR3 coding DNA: TGTGCCAGCAGCCTAACAGGGATCGACGAGCAGTTCTTC. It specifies CASSLTGIDEQFF.

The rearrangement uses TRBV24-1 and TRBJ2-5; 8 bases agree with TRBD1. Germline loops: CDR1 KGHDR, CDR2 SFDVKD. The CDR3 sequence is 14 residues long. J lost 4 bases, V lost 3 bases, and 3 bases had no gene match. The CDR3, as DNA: TGTGCCACCAGTGATCCAGGGGGCCGAGAGACCCAGTACTTC. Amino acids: CATSDPGGRETQYF.